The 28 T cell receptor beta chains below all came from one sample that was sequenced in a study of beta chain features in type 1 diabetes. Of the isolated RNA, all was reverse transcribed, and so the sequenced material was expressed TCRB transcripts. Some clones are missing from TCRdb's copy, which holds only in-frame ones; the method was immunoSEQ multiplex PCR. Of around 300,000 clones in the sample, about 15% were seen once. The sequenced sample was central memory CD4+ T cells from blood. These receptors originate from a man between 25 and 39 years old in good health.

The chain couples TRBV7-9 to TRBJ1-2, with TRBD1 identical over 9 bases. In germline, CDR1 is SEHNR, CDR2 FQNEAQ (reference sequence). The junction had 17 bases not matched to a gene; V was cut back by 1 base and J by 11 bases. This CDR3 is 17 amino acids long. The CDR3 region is CASSLDLSAPQGAGYTF. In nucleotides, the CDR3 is TGTGCCAGCAGCTTAGACCTTTCTGCCCCACAGGGGGCAGGGTACACCTTC.

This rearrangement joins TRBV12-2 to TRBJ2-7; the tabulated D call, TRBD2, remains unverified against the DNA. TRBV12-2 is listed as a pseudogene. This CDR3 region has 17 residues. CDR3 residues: CASRFIDSAMLSYEQYV. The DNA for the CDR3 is TGTGCAAGTCGCTTCATTGATAGCGCCATGCTTTCCTACGAGCAGTACGTC.

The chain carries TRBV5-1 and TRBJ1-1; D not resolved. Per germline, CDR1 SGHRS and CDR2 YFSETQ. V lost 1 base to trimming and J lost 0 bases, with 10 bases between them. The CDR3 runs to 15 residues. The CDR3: CASSLPSGLNTEAFF. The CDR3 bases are TGCGCCAGCAGCTTGCCCTCGGGGTTGAACACTGAAGCTTTCTTT.

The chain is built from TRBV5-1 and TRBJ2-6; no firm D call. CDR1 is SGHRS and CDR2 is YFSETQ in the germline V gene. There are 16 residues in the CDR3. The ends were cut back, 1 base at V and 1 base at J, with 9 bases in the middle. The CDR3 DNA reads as TGCGCCAGCAGCTTGCCCCTCTCATCTGGGGCCAACGTCCTGACTTTC. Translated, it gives CASSLPLSSGANVLTF.

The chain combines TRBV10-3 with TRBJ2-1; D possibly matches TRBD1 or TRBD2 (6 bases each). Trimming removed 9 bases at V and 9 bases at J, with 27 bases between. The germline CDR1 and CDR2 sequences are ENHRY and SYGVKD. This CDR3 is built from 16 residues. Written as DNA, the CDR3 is TGTGCCATTTCCACTCCCGTCGGGGGCCGTACAGGTGAGCAGTTCTTC. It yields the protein CAISTPVGGRTGEQFF.

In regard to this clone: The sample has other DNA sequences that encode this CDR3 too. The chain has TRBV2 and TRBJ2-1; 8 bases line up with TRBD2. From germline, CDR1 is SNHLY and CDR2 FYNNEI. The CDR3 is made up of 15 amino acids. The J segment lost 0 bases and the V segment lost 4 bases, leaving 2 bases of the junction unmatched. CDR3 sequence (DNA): TGTGCCAGCAGTGTGAGCGGGAGCTCCTACAATGAGCAGTTCTTC. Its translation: CASSVSGSSYNEQFF.

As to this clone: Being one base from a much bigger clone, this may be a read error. CDR3 in amino acids: CASSRGQGKETQYF. The CDR3 nucleotides read TGTGCCAGCAGCCGGGGACAGGGTAAAGAGACCCAGTACTTC. This chain links TRBV7-9 with TRBJ2-5, with 9 bases aligning to TRBD1. Germline trimming cut 5 bases from V and 3 bases from J; bases unmatched to any gene: 4. The germline CDR1 and CDR2 sequences are SEHNR and FQNEAQ (reference sequence). The CDR3 is 14 amino acids.

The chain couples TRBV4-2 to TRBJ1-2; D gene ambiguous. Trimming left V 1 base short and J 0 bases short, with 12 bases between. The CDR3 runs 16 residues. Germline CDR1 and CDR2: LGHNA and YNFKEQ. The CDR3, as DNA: TGTGCCAGCAGCCAAGGGCCCGCGGGTCCTAACTATGGCTACACCTTC. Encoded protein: CASSQGPAGPNYGYTF.

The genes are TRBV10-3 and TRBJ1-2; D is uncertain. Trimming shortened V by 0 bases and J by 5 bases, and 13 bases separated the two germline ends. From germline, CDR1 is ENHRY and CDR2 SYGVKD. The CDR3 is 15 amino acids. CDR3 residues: CAISESSSTAYGYTF. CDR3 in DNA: TGTGCCATCAGTGAGTCTTCTTCGACGGCATATGGCTACACCTTC.

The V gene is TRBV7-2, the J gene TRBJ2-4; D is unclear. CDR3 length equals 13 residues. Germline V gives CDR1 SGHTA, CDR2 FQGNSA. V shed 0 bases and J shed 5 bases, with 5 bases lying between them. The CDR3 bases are TGTGCCAGCAGCTTAGCGGATCAAAACATTCAGTACTTC. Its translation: CASSLADQNIQYF.

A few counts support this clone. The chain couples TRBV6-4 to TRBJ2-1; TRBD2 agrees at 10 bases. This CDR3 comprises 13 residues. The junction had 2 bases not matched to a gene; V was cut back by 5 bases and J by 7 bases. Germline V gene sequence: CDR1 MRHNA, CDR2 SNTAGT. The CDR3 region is CASSRTSGNEQFF. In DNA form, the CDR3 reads TGTGCCAGCAGTCGGACTAGCGGTAATGAGCAGTTCTTC.

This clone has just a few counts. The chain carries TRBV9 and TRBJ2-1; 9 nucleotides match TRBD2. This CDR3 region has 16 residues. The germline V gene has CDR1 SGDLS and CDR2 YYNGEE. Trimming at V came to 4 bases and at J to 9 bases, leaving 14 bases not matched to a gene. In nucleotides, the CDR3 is TGTGCCAGCAGCCCCCCCGGGACTAGCCCCCGGGGTGAGCAGTTCTTC. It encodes CASSPPGTSPRGEQFF.

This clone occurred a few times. CDR3 protein: CASSYIVNTEAFF. The CDR3 DNA reads TGTGCCAGCAGTTACATAGTGAACACTGAAGCTTTCTTT. V is TRBV6-6 and J is TRBJ1-1; D remains unclear. V was clipped by 2 bases and J by 0 bases, with 4 bases between them. The length of the CDR3 is 13 residues. Looked up from germline, CDR1 is MNHNY and CDR2 is SVGAGI (reference sequence).

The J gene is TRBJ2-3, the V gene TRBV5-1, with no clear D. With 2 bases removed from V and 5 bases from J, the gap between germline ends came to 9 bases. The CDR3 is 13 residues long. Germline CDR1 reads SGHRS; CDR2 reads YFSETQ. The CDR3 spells CASSFGGEDTQYF. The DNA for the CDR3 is TGCGCCAGCAGCTTCGGTGGGGAAGATACGCAGTATTTT.

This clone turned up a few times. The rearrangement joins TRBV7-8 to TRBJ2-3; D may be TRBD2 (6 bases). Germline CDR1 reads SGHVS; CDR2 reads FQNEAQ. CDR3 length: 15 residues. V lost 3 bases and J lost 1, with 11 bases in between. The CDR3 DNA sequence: TGTGCCAGCAGCTTTGACGGGAGTGGCACAGATACGCAGTATTTT. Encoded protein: CASSFDGSGTDTQYF.

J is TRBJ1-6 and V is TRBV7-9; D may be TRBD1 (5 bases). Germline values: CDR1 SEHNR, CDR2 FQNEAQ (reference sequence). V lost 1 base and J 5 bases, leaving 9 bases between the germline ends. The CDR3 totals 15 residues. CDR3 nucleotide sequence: TGTGCCAGCAGCTTAGGAGGGGATAATAATTCACCCCTCCACTTT. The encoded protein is CASSLGGDNNSPLHF.

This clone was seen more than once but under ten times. The CDR3 DNA follows: TGTGCCAGTGGAAAACAGGGGGGCAGGATAGTCGAGCAGTTCTTC. The encoded protein is CASGKQGGRIVEQFF. The V call is TRBV19, the J call TRBJ2-1; 8 bases are shared with TRBD1. CDR1 is LNHDA, CDR2 SQIVND, per germline (reference sequence). The CDR3 consists of 15 residues. The J segment lost 10 bases and the V segment lost 8 bases, leaving 16 bases of the junction unmatched.

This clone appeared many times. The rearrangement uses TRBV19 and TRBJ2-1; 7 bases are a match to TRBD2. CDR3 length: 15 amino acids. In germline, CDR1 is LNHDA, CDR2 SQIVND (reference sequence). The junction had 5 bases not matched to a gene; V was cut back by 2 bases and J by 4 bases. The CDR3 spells CASSIQAGRYNEQFF. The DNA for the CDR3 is TGTGCCAGTAGTATACAAGCGGGGAGATACAATGAGCAGTTCTTC.

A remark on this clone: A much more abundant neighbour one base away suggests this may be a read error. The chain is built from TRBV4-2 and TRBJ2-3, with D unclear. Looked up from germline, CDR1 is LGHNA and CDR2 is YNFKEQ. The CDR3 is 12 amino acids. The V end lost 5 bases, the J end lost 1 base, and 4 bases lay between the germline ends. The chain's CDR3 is CASSLGTDTQYF. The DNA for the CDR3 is TGTGCCAGCAGCTTGGGCACAGATACGCAGTATTTT.

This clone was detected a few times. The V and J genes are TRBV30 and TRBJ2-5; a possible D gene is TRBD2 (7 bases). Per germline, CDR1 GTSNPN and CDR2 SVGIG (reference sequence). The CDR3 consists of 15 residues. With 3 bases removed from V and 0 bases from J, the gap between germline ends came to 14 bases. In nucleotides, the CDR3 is TGTGCCTGGAGCGGGGGGCAGGGGTACCAAGAGACCCAGTACTTC. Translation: CAWSGGQGYQETQYF.

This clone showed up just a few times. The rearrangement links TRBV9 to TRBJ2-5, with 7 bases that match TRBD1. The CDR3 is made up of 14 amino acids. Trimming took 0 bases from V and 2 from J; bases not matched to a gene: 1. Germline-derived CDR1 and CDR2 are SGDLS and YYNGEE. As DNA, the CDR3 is TGTGCCAGCAGCGTAGGGACAGGTCAAGAGACCCAGTACTTC. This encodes CASSVGTGQETQYF.

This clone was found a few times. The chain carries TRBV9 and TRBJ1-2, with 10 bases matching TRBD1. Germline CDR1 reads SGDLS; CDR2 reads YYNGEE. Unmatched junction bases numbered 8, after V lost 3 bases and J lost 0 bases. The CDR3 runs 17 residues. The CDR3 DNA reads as TGTGCCAGCAGCGCTAAACAAGGGACAGGGGCTAACTATGGCTACACCTTC. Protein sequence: CASSAKQGTGANYGYTF.

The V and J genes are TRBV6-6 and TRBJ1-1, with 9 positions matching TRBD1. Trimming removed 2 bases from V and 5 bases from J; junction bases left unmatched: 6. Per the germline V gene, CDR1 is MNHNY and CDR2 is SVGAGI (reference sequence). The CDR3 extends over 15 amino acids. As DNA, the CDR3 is TGTGCCAGCAGTTACGCCGGGACAGGGAGGACTGAAGCTTTCTTT. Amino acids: CASSYAGTGRTEAFF.

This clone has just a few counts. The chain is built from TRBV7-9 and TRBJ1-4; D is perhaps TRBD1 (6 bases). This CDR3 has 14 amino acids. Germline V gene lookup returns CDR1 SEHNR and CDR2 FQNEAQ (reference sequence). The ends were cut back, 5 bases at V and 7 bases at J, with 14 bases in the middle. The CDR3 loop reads CASSLNRDLEKLFF. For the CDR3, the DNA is TGTGCCAGCAGCCTAAACAGGGACCTTGAAAAACTGTTTTTT.

The CDR3 nucleotides read TGCGCCAGCAGCCAAGATGGGGGGCCGAATCAGCCCCAGCATTTT. It encodes CASSQDGGPNQPQHF. The rearrangement joins TRBV4-3 to TRBJ1-5; maybe TRBD1 (6 bases). V lost 0 bases to trimming and J lost 4 bases, with 10 bases between them. The CDR3 is 15 amino acids. In germline, CDR1 is LGHNA, CDR2 YSLEER.

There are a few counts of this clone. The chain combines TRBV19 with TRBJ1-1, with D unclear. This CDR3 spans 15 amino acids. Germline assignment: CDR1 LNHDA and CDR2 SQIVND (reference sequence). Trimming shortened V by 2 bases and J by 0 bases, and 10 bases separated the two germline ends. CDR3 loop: CASSIPRLMNTEAFF. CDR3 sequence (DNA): TGTGCCAGTAGTATACCCAGACTAATGAACACTGAAGCTTTCTTT.

CDR3 protein: CASSPDWEGYGYTF. CDR3 in DNA: TGTGCCAGCAGCCCCGACTGGGAGGGGTATGGCTACACCTTC. This chain joins TRBV7-2 and TRBJ1-2; TRBD1 is a possible D gene (5 bases). CDR3 length: 14 amino acids. Germline CDR1 SGHTA, CDR2 FQGNSA. V was pared by 5 bases and J by 5 bases, with 15 bases between.

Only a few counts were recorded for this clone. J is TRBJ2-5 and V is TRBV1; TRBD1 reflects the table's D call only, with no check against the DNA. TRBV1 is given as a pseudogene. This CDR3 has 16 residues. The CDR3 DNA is TGCACCAGCAGCCAAGACCTGAGGGGGCCCCAAGAGACCCAGTACTTC. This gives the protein CTSSQDLRGPQETQYF.